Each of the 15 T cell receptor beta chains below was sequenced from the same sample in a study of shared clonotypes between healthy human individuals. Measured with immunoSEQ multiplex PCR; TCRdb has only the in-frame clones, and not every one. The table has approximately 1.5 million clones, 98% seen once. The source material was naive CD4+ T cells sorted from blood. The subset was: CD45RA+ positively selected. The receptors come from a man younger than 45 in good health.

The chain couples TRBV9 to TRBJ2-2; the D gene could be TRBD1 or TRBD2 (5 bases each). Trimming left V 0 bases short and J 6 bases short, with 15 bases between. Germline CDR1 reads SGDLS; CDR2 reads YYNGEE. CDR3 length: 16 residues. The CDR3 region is CASSVAGTSVSGELFF. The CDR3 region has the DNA TGTGCCAGCAGCGTAGCCGGGACCAGCGTGTCCGGGGAGCTGTTTTTT.

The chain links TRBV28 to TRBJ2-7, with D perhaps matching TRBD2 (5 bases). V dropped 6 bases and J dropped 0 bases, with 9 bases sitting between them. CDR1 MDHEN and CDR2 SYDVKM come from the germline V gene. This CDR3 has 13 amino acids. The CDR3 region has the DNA TGTGCCAGCAGCCCGGGAATCTCCTACGAGCAGTACTTC. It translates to CASSPGISYEQYF.

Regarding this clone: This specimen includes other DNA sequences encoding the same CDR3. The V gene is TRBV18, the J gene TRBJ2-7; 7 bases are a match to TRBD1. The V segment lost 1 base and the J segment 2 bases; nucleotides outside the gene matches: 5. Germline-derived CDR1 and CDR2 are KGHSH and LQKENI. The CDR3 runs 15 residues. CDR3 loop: CASSPQTGSTYEQYF. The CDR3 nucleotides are TGTGCCAGCTCACCACAGACAGGGTCAACCTACGAGCAGTACTTC.

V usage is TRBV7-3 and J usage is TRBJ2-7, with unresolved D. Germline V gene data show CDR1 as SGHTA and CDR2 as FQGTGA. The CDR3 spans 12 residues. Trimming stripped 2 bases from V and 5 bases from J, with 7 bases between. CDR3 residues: CASSLHGDEQYF. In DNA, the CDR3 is TGTGCCAGCAGCTTACACGGCGACGAGCAGTACTTC.

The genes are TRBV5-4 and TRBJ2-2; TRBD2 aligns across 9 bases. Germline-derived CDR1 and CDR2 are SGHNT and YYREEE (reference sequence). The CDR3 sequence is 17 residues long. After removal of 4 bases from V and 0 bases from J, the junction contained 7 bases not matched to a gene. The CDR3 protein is CASSATLAGPNTGELFF. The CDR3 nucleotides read TGTGCCAGCAGCGCCACACTAGCGGGCCCGAACACCGGGGAGCTGTTTTTT.

In nucleotides, the CDR3 is TGTGCCAGCAGCCTAAACCAAGAGACCCAGTACTTC. It encodes CASSLNQETQYF. J is TRBJ2-5 and V is TRBV7-9; D is ambiguous. The CDR3 sequence is 12 residues long. V dropped 5 bases and J dropped 0 bases, with 4 bases sitting between them. Germline V gene data show CDR1 as SEHNR and CDR2 as FQNEAQ (reference sequence).

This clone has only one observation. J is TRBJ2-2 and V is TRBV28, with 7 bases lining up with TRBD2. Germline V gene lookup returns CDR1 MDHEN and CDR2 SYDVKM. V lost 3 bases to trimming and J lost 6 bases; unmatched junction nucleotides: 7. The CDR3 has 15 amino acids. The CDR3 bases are TGTGCCAGCAGTTTTCCGCTAGGGAGGGCCGGGGAGCTGTTTTTT. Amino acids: CASSFPLGRAGELFF.

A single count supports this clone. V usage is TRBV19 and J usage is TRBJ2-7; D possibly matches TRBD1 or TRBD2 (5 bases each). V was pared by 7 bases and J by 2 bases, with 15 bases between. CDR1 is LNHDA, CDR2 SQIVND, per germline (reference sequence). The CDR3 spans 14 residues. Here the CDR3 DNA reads TGTGCCAGTAAGAAAGGGGACGGGACCTACGAGCAGTACTTC. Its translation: CASKKGDGTYEQYF.

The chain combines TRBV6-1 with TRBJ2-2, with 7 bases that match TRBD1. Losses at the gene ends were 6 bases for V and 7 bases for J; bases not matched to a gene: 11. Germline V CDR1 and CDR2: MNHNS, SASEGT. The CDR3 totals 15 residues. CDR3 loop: CASRPWTGSGGELFF. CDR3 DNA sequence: TGTGCCAGCAGGCCCTGGACAGGCTCCGGCGGGGAGCTGTTTTTT.

The CDR3: CASSFPRDRSNEQFF. CDR3 nucleotide sequence: TGTGCCAGCAGCTTTCCGAGGGACCGATCCAATGAGCAGTTCTTC. The chain recombines TRBV5-4 with TRBJ2-1, with D perhaps matching TRBD1 or TRBD2 (5 bases each). V dropped 2 bases and J dropped 6 bases, with 15 bases sitting between them. Looked up from germline, CDR1 is SGHNT and CDR2 is YYREEE (reference sequence). This CDR3 comprises 15 residues.

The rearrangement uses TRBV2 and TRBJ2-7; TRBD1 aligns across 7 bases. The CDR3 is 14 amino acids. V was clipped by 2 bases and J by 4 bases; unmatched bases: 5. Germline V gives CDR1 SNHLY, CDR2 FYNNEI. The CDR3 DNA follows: TGTGCCAGCAGTGAACAGGGGGTAGAGTACGAGCAGTACTTC. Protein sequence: CASSEQGVEYEQYF.

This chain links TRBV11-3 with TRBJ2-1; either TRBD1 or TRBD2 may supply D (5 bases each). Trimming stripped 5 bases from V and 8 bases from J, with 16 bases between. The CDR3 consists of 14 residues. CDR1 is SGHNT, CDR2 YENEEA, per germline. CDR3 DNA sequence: TGTGCCAGCAGCCCAAGGGACCAAAAGGATGAGCAGTTCTTC. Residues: CASSPRDQKDEQFF.

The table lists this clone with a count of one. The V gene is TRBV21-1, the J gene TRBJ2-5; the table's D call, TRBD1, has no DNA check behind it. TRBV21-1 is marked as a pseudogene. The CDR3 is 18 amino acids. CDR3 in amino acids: CASSKVGFVRGLEETQYF. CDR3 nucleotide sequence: TGTGCCAGCAGCAAAGTAGGGTTTGTTAGGGGGCTGGAAGAGACCCAGTACTTC.

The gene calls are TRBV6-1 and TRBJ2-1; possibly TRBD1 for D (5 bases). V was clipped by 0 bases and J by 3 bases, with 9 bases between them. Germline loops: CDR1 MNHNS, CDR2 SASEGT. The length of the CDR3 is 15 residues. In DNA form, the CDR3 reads TGTGCCAGCAGTGAAGCGGGCAGGGACTACAATGAGCAGTTCTTC. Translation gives CASSEAGRDYNEQFF.

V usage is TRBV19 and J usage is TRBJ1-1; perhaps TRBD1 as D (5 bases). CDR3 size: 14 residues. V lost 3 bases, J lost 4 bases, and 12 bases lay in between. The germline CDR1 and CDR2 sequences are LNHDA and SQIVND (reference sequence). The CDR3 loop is CASSMRGGGTEAFF. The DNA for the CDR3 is TGTGCCAGTAGTATGAGGGGCGGCGGCACTGAAGCTTTCTTT.